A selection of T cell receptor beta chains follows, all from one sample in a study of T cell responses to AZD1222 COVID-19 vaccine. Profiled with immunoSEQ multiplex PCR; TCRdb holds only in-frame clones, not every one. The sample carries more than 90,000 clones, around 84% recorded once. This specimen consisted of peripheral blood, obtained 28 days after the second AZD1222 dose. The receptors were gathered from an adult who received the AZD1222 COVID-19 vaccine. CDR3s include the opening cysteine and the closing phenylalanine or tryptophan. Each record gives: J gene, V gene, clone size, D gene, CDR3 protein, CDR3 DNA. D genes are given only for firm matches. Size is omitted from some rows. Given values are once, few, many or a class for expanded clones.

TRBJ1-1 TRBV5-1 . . CASSSHSWLSPPQDAHRGTEAFF TGCGCCAGCAGCTCACACTCTTGGTTGTCCCCCCCCCAGGACGCACACCGCGGCACTGAAGCTTTCTTT
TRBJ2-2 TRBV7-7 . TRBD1 CASSRTGTANTGELFF TGTGCCAGCAGCCGAACCGGGACAGCGAACACCGGGGAGCTGTTTTTT
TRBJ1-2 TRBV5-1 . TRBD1 CASSFEGAAGYTF TGCGCCAGCAGCTTCGAGGGGGCGGCTGGCTACACCTTC
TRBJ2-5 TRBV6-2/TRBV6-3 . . CASSPGGSLSQETQYF TGTGCCAGCAGCCCCGGGGGTAGCCTATCACAAGAGACCCAGTACTTC
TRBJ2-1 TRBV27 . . CASRPPLNAAYNEQFF TGTGCCAGCAGACCCCCGTTAAACGCGGCCTACAATGAGCAGTTCTTC
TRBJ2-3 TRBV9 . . CASSVGGTTDTQYF TGTGCCAGCAGCGTAGGAGGGACCACAGATACGCAGTATTTT
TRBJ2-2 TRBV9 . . CASRRDTGELFF TGTGCCAGCAGGAGGGACACCGGGGAGCTGTTTTTT
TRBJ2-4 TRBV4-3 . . CASSYGLSGSDIQYF TGCGCCAGCAGCTACGGGTTGTCGGGCAGTGACATTCAGTACTTC
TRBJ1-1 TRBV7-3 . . CASSLKAGGTEAFF TGTGCCAGCAGCTTAAAAGCAGGAGGCACTGAAGCTTTCTTT
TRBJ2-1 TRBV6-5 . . CASRTRQYEYNEQFF TGTGCCAGCAGAACCCGACAGTACGAGTACAATGAGCAGTTCTTC
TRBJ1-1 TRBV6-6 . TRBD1 CASSDWGQLNTEAFF TGTGCCAGCAGCGACTGGGGACAGCTGAACACTGAAGCTTTCTTT
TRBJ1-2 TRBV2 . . CASSDWKGSGYTF TGTGCCAGCAGTGATTGGAAGGGTAGTGGCTACACCTTC
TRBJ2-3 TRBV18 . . CASSPSGLSTDTQYF TGTGCCAGCTCACCTTCCGGCTTGAGCACAGATACGCAGTATTTT
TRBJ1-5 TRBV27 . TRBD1 CASRDSSNQPQHF TGTGCCAGCCGGGACAGTAGCAATCAGCCCCAGCATTTT
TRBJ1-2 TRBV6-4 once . CASRPDSTPNYGYTF TGTGCCAGCAGACCCGACAGTACTCCTAACTATGGCTACACCTTC
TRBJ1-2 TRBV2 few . CASSADLNYGYTF TGTGCCAGCAGTGCGGACTTAAACTATGGCTACACCTTC
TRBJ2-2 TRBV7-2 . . CASSLDAQYTGELFF TGTGCCAGCAGCTTAGATGCCCAGTACACCGGGGAGCTGTTTTTT
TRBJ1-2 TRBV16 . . CASSRLQGKDYGYTF TGTGCCAGCAGCCGACTCCAGGGGAAGGACTATGGCTACACCTTC
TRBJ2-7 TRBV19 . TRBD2 CASSPRTSGVSYEQYF TGTGCCAGTAGCCCACGGACTAGCGGGGTTTCCTACGAGCAGTACTTC
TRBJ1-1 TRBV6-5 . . CASSLFALRRGEAFF TGTGCCAGCAGTCTATTTGCCCTACGCCGCGGGGAGGCTTTCTTT
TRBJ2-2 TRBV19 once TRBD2 CASTLTGGTGELFF TGTGCCAGTACTCTTACGGGAGGGACCGGGGAGCTGTTTTTT
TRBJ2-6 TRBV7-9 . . CASSAEWGAGANVLTF TGTGCCAGCAGCGCCGAGTGGGGTGCTGGGGCCAACGTCCTGACTTTC
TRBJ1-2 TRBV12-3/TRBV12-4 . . CASTGGPDYGYTF TGTGCCAGCACTGGAGGGCCGGACTATGGCTACACCTTC
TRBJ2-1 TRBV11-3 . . CASSPGDFNEQFF TGTGCCAGCAGCCCCGGGGACTTCAATGAGCAGTTCTTC
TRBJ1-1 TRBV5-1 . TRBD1 CASSLGQGGFEAFF TGCGCCAGCAGCTTGGGACAGGGCGGATTTGAAGCTTTCTTT
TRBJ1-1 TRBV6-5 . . CASFERLDTEAFF TGTGCCAGTTTTGAGAGGTTGGACACTGAAGCTTTCTTT
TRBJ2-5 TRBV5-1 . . CASSLGRLQETQYF TGCGCCAGCAGCTTGGGCAGACTCCAAGAGACCCAGTACTTC
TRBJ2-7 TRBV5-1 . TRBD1 CASSGGTGVYEQYF TGCGCCAGCAGCGGAGGGACAGGAGTCTACGAGCAGTACTTC
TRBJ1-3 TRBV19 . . CASRTEVKTGNTIYF TGTGCCAGCCGTACTGAGGTTAAGACTGGAAACACCATATATTTT
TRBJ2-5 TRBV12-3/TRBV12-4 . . CASSSGLQETQYF TGTGCCAGCAGTTCGGGCCTCCAAGAGACCCAGTACTTC
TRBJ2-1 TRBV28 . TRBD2 CASTRLALSSYNEQFF TGTGCCAGCACCCGACTAGCTTTGAGCTCCTACAATGAGCAGTTCTTC
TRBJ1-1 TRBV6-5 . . CASSYSRNTEAFF TGTGCCAGCAGTTACTCCCGGAACACTGAAGCTTTCTTT
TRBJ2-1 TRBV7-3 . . CASSPMSGRYNEQFF TGTGCCAGCAGCCCCATGAGCGGCCGCTACAATGAGCAGTTCTTC
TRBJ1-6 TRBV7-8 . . CASSSGMVSGSSYNSPLHF TGTGCCAGCAGCTCAGGGATGGTCTCAGGGAGCTCCTATAATTCACCCCTCCACTTT
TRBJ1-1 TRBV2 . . CASSEGPGRYTEAFF TGTGCCAGCAGTGAAGGTCCGGGTCGTTACACTGAAGCTTTCTTT
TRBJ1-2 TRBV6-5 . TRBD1 CAKSAGTDYGYTF TGTGCCAAATCGGCGGGGACAGACTATGGCTACACCTTC
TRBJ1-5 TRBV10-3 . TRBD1 CAIGAEETDRGSNQPQHF TGTGCCATCGGGGCGGAAGAAACCGACAGGGGATCGAATCAGCCCCAGCATTTT
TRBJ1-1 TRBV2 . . CASSPFRITEAFF TGTGCCAGCAGCCCCTTTAGGATCACTGAAGCTTTCTTT
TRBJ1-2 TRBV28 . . CASSPVEGLGYTF TGTGCCAGCAGTCCCGTCGAGGGGCTTGGCTACACCTTC
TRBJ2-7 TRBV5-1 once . CASSLVTGAGEQYF TGCGCCAGCAGCTTGGTGACCGGGGCGGGGGAGCAGTACTTC
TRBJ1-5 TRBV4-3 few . CASSQEMGNQPQHF TGCGCCAGCAGCCAAGAGATGGGGAATCAGCCCCAGCATTTT
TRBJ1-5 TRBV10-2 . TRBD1 CASSPTGRNQPQHF TGCGCCAGCAGCCCGACAGGGCGCAATCAGCCCCAGCATTTT
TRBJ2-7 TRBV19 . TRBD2 CASSGLAGVLEQYF TGTGCCAGTAGTGGACTAGCGGGGGTACTCGAGCAGTACTTC
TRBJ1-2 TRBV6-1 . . CASSEALRGRYGYTF TGTGCCAGCAGTGAAGCGCTTAGGGGACGGTATGGCTACACCTTC
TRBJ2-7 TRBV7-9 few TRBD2 CASSPTSGTYEQYF TGTGCCAGCAGCCCGACTAGCGGGACCTACGAGCAGTACTTC
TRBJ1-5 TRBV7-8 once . CASSFQGTDQPQHF TGTGCCAGCAGTTTTCAGGGGACCGATCAGCCCCAGCATTTT
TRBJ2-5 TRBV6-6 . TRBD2 CASSLAGGETQYF TGTGCCAGCAGTCTAGCGGGAGGTGAGACCCAGTACTTC
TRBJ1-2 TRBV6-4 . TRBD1 CASSPGTGGYGYTF TGTGCCAGCAGTCCGGGAACAGGGGGCTATGGCTACACCTTC
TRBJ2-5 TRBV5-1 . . CASSLGRVQETQYF TGCGCCAGCAGCTTAGGTAGGGTCCAAGAGACCCAGTACTTC
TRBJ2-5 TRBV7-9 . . CASSLATAQETQYF TGTGCCAGCAGCTTAGCTACAGCCCAAGAGACCCAGTACTTC
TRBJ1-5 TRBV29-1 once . CSVSEGNSNQPQHF TGCAGCGTTTCTGAGGGCAATAGCAATCAGCCCCAGCATTTT